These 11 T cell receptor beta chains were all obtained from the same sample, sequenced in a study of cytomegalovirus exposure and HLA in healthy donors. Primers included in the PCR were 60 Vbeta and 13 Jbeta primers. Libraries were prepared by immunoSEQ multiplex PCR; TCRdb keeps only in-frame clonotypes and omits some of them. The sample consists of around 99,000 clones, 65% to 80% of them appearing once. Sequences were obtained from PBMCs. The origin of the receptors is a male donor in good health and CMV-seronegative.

The CDR3 here is CASSPPGLMYEQYF. The DNA of the CDR3 is TGTGCCAGCAGCCCACCGGGACTTATGTACGAGCAGTACTTC. The rearrangement uses TRBV7-9 and TRBJ2-7, with D perhaps TRBD2 (6 bases). CDR1 and CDR2 (germline): SEHNR, FQNEAQ (reference sequence). The CDR3 runs to 14 residues. Between the trimmed V and J ends, which lost 5 bases and 4 bases, there was a span of 15 bases.

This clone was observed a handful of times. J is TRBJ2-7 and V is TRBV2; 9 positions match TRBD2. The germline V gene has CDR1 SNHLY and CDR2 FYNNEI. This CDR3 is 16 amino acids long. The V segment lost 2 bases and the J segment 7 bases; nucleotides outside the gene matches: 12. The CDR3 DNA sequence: TGTGCCAGCAGTGAAAATATGCGGGAGGGCGTGGGGGAGCAGTACTTC. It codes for CASSENMREGVGEQYF.

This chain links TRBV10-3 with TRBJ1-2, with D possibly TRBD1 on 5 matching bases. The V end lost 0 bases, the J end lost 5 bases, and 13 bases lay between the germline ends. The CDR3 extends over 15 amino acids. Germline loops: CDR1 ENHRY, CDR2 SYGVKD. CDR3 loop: CAISESAGRNYGYTF. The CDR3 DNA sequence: TGTGCCATCAGTGAGTCCGCGGGACGAAATTATGGCTACACCTTC.

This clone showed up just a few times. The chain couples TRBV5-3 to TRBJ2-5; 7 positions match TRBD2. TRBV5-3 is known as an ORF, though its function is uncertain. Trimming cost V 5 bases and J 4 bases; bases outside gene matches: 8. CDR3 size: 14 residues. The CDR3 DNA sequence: TGTGCCAGAAGTTTTCGACTAGCTCGAGAGACCCAGTACTTC. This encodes CARSFRLARETQYF.

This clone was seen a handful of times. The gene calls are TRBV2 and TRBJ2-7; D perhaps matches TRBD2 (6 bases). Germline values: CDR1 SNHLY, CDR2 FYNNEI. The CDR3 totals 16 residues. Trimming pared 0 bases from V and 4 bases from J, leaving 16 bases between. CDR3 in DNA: TGTGCCAGCAGTGAAGCGACCCTAGCGAAGGTTTACGAGCAGTACTTC. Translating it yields CASSEATLAKVYEQYF.

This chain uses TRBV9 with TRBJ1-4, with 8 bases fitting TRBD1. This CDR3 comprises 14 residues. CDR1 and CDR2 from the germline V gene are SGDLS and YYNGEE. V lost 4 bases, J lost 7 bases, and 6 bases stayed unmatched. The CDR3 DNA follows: TGTGCCAGCAGCCGTAGACAGGGGCGTGAAAAACTGTTTTTT. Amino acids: CASSRRQGREKLFF.

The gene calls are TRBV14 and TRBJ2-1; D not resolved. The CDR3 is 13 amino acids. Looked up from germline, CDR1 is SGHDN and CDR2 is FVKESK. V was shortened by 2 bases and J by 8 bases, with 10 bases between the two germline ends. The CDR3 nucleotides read TGTGCCAGCAGCCAATCGTTAACTTATGAGCAGTTCTTC. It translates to CASSQSLTYEQFF.

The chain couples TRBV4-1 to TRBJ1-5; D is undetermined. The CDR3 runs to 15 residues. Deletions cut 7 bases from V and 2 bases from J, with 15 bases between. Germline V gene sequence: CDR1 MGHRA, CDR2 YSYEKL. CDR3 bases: TGCGCCAGCAACTTCGAGCGGGGAGGCAATCAGCCCCAGCATTTT. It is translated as CASNFERGGNQPQHF.

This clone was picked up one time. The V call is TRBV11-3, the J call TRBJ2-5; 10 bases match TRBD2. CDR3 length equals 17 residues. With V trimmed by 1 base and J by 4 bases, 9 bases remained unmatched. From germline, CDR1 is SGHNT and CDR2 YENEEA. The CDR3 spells CASSLGGSGRQRETQYF. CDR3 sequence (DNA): TGTGCCAGCAGCTTAGGGGGTAGCGGGAGGCAACGAGAGACCCAGTACTTC.

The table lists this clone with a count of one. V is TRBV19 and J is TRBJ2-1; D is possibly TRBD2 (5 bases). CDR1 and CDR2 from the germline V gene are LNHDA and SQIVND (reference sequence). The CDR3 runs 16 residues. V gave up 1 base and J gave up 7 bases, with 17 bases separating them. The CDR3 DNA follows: TGTGCCAGTAGTATAGTCCGTAGGGCGGGTTTTAATGAGCAGTTCTTC. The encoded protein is CASSIVRRAGFNEQFF.

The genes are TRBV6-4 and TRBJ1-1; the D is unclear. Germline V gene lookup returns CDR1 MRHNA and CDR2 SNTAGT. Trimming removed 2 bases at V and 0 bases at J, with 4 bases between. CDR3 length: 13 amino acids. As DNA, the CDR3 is TGTGCCAGCAGTGACCAGATGAACACTGAAGCTTTCTTT. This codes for CASSDQMNTEAFF.